This is a list of T cell receptor beta chains from one sample in a study of T cells in Graves' hyperthyroidism and ophthalmopathy. TCRdb passed the multiplex PCR reads through MiXCR, listing each CDR3 protein once. The table has about 480,000 distinct CDR3 sequences, around 14% seen once; the top ten hold over 15%. Sequencing used blood. The receptors stem from a woman between 18 and 29 years old with Graves' hyperthyroidism. The CDR3 runs from the conserved cysteine through the conserved F or W. Each record gives: J gene, D gene, V gene, clone size, CDR3 DNA, CDR3 protein. D genes are given only for firm matches. Size is stated for part of the rows, as once, few or many counts, or as a class when the clone is expanded.

>TRBJ2-1|TRBD2|TRBV20-1|many
TGCAGTGCTAGAGATCGTGGACTAGCGGGATCCTACAATGAGCAGTTCTTC
CSARDRGLAGSYNEQFF
>TRBJ2-3|TRBD2|TRBV14|.
TGTGCCAGCAGCCAGATCGGCGGGAGGGCAGATACGCAGTATTTT
CASSQIGGRADTQYF
>TRBJ1-2|.|TRBV19|.
TGTGCCAGTAGTGCGGAGAAACCCCTCTTACGCGGCTACACCTTC
CASSAEKPLLRGYTF
>TRBJ1-5|TRBD1|TRBV20-1|few
TGCAGTGCAGCGGACAGGGGGCGCGGGCAGCCCCAGCATTTT
CSAADRGRGQPQHF
>TRBJ1-1|.|TRBV7-3|.
TGTGCCAGCAGCCCAAATCAGGGAGGGGGGGGCGCGGTCACTGAAGCTTTCTTT
CASSPNQGGGGAVTEAFF
>TRBJ2-5|TRBD2|TRBV11-2|many
TGTGCCAGCAGCTCGGGGACTAGCGGGAGCGGTGGAGGAGAGACCCAGTACTTC
CASSSGTSGSGGGETQYF
>TRBJ2-7|TRBD2|TRBV9|few
TGTGCCAGCAGCGCGGGTGGGGGACTAGCGGGGTACTACGAGCAGTACTTC
CASSAGGGLAGYYEQYF
>TRBJ1-2|TRBD1|TRBV3-1|many
TGTGCCAGCAGCCAACCAGGGGGATACTATGGCTACACCTTC
CASSQPGGYYGYTF
>TRBJ1-2|TRBD1|TRBV11-2|.
TGTGCCAGCAGCCGAACCGGGACAGGGGGATACGGCTACACCTTC
CASSRTGTGGYGYTF
>TRBJ1-4|TRBD1|TRBV20-1|.
TGCAGTGCTAGAGAGTGGACAGGTGACGTGGGTGAAAAACTGTTTTTT
CSAREWTGDVGEKLFF
>TRBJ1-2|TRBD1|TRBV7-2|few
TGTGCCAGCAGCTTATCGGACAGGGGGGCTGGCTATGGCTACACCTTC
CASSLSDRGAGYGYTF
>TRBJ1-1|.|TRBV19|many
TGTGCCAGCCTAGAAAGGAGTATTAACACTGAAGCTTTCTTT
CASLERSINTEAFF
>TRBJ2-1|TRBD2|TRBV19|many
TGTGCCAGTAGTGACAGACTAGCGGGAGGGAGGAATGAGCAGTTCTTC
CASSDRLAGGRNEQFF
>TRBJ2-3|.|TRBV2|many
TGTGCCAGCAGTGACCGGTCTGCGGATACGCAGTATTTT
CASSDRSADTQYF
>TRBJ2-1|TRBD2|TRBV5-1|few
TGCGCCAGCAGCTTGTCTAGCGGGAGTGCCTACAATGAGCAGTTCTTC
CASSLSSGSAYNEQFF
>TRBJ2-1|.|TRBV5-6|many
TGTGCCAGCAGCTTGGCCCATCGTGGCGGAAACAATGAGCAGTTCTTC
CASSLAHRGGNNEQFF
>TRBJ1-2|TRBD1|TRBV12-3/TRBV12-4|many
TGTGCCAGCAGTTTTGCCCCCCGACAGGGTCTTCCGTCCACCTTC
CASSFAPRQGLPSTF
>TRBJ1-2|.|TRBV7-3|many
TGTGCCAGCAGCTTAAATCGGGGGCTGGATGGCTACACCTTC
CASSLNRGLDGYTF
>TRBJ2-7|TRBD2|TRBV6-1|many
TGTGCCAGCAGTAACTCACTAGCGGGACACGCGTACGAGCAGTACTTC
CASSNSLAGHAYEQYF
>TRBJ2-3|TRBD2|TRBV11-2|many
TGTGCCAGCAGCTTAGAGTGGCGGGAGGGGGGCACAGATACGCAGTATTTT
CASSLEWREGGTDTQYF
>TRBJ1-2|.|TRBV6-2/TRBV6-3|few
TGTGCCAGCAGTCACCGGGGGGAAGGCTATGGCTACACCTTC
CASSHRGEGYGYTF
>TRBJ2-7|.|TRBV10-3|.
TGTGCCATCAGTGATTCTAGCGGACAGTACGAGCAGTACTTC
CAISDSSGQYEQYF
>TRBJ2-1|TRBD2|TRBV5-1|many
TGCGCCAGCATGTTATCTAGCGGGTACAATGAGCAGTTCTTC
CASMLSSGYNEQFF
>TRBJ1-1|.|TRBV25-1|many
TGTGCCAGCAGGCCCGGGGTGAACACTGAAGCTTTCTTT
CASRPGVNTEAFF
>TRBJ2-3|.|TRBV2|many
TGTGCCAGCAGTGGCCCGTACTCCACAGATACGCAGTATTTT
CASSGPYSTDTQYF
>TRBJ1-1|.|TRBV20-1|many
TGCAGTGCTAGAGCGACAGCGAACACTGAAGCTTTCTTT
CSARATANTEAFF
>TRBJ2-2|.|TRBV19|many
TGTGCCAGTAGTATAGAATCCTACAGGGAACGGAACACCGGGGAGCTGTTTTTT
CASSIESYRERNTGELFF
>TRBJ1-6|.|TRBV5-1|.
TGCGCCAGCAGCACACAGGAAGGAGTGGATAATTCACCCCTCCACTTT
CASSTQEGVDNSPLHF
>TRBJ2-2|.|TRBV5-1|many
TGCGCCAGCAGCTTGTTGGGCCTGACCGCGAACACCGGGGAGCTGTTTTTT
CASSLLGLTANTGELFF
>TRBJ1-1|.|TRBV18|few
TGTGCCAGCTCCGCGGAGGCCTTTTGGGAAGCTTTCTTT
CASSAEAFWEAFF
>TRBJ2-3|.|TRBV11-3|few
TGTGCCAGCACCCCTTTGGGTGGGGTCGAAGATACGCAGTATTTT
CASTPLGGVEDTQYF
>TRBJ1-2|.|TRBV30|many
TGTGCCTGGAGTTTCCCGGGGCAGCACTATGGCTACACCTTC
CAWSFPGQHYGYTF
>TRBJ1-1|TRBD1|TRBV12-3/TRBV12-4|many
TGTGCCAGCAGTTTAACAGGGGAGGCTGCTGTCACTGAAGCTTTCTTT
CASSLTGEAAVTEAFF
>TRBJ2-7|.|TRBV29-1|many
TGCAGCGTCAAGGCAGGGACATCCTACGAGCAGTACTTC
CSVKAGTSYEQYF
>TRBJ1-1|.|TRBV2|.
TGTGCCAGCAGTAGACAGGCTCCCCGGGACACTGAAGCTTTCTTT
CASSRQAPRDTEAFF
>TRBJ2-3|TRBD2|TRBV20-1|many
TGCAGTGCTCCCATAGCGGGAGCGACAGATACGCAGTATTTT
CSAPIAGATDTQYF
>TRBJ2-2|TRBD2|TRBV6-1|few
TGTGCCAGCAGAGTACGGGGGGGCGGCACCGGGGAGCTGTTTTTT
CASRVRGGGTGELFF
>TRBJ1-6|.|TRBV12-3/TRBV12-4|many
TGTGCCAGCAGTTGGACAGTTGGAGATATGGGTTCACCCCTCCACTTT
CASSWTVGDMGSPLHF
>TRBJ2-1|TRBD2|TRBV20-1|.
TGCAGTGCTAGTCCCCTAGCGGGAGGGGGAAATGAGCAGTTCTTC
CSASPLAGGGNEQFF
>TRBJ2-1|TRBD2|TRBV12-3/TRBV12-4|many
TGTGCCACCGATCACGCGGGAGGGCCAAGTGAGCAGTTCTTC
CATDHAGGPSEQFF
>TRBJ1-2|.|TRBV12-3/TRBV12-4|many
TGTGCCAGCAGTTTAGTCGCTAACTATGGCTACACCTTC
CASSLVANYGYTF